The clone carrying this TCR beta chain occurred many times. Its antigen is currently unknown. These data originate in a study of neurological immune-mediated disorders. Points from the study as a whole: Neither clinical nor MRI features showed any association with the multiple sclerosis repertoire cluster, and the authors stated that larger cohorts are needed.

The CDR3 sequence is 15 residues long. The germline V gene encodes CDR1 SGHTA and CDR2 FQGNSA. V lost 5 bases to trimming and J lost 1 base; unmatched junction nucleotides: 4. MiXCR, applied by TCRdb to the 5' RACE reads, yields one record per CDR3 protein. Of around 130,000 distinct CDR3 sequences in the sample, about 3.4% were seen once. Input material: PBMCs. This sequence originates from a woman aged 25-40 years with multiple sclerosis. The rearrangement links TRBV7-2 to TRBJ1-5; 8 bases align to TRBD1. CDR3: CASSPQGASNQPQHF. CDR3 sequence (DNA): TGTGCCAGCAGCCCTCAGGGGGCGAGCAATCAGCCCCAGCATTTT.